This record covers a single T cell receptor beta chain. Using immunoSEQ multiplex PCR, the repertoire was profiled, and TCRdb retains in-frame clones only, with some absent. The table lists about 49,000 clones, nearly 90% of them singletons. This record belongs to a study of PD-1 blockade in classical Hodgkin lymphoma. This CDR3 comprises 17 residues. Trimming took 3 bases from V and 7 from J; bases not matched to a gene: 12. The sample's time point: cycle 4 day 1 (C4D1), after 5 to 7 weeks of nivolumab. Every patient was affected by relapse after autologous stem cell transplantation, while exposure to brentuximab vedotin was not uniform.

V is TRBV23-1 and J is TRBJ2-1; 10 bases are shared with TRBD2. TRBV23-1 is assigned to the ORF class and has an uncertain function. This specimen was peripheral blood mononuclear cells (PBMCs), taken before the fourth cycle of nivolumab. The TCR was taken from a human donor with classical Hodgkin lymphoma. The CDR3 loop is CASSHFLGLAVGNEQFF. The CDR3 nucleotides read TGCGCCAGCAGTCACTTCTTAGGACTAGCGGTGGGGAATGAGCAGTTCTTC.